This is a list of T cell receptor beta chains from one sample in a study of early T cells in non-severe SARS-CoV-2 infection. MiXCR, applied by TCRdb to the 5' RACE reads, yields one record per CDR3 protein. Of about 62,000 distinct CDR3 sequences listed, approximately 9.3% are singletons. The sample consisted of whole blood. The receptors stem from an adult who was a healthcare worker with PCR-confirmed SARS-CoV-2 infection or an uninfected control (not recorded which). The CDR3 runs from the conserved cysteine through the conserved F or W. A D gene is named only where the DNA matches it firmly. Clone size appears in some rows only: once, few, many, or a class for an expanded clone.

TRBJ1-2 . TRBV6-4 many CASSDSYRPPSNYGYTF TGTGCCAGCAGTGACTCATATAGGCCGCCCTCGAACTATGGCTACACCTTC
TRBJ2-1 . TRBV7-2 . CASSLQSTTGNEQFF TGTGCCAGCAGCTTGCAGTCGACAACGGGCAATGAGCAGTTCTTC
TRBJ2-4 TRBD1 TRBV4-2 . CASSLSSPGQGAILNIQYF TGTGCCAGCAGCCTCTCCTCCCCGGGACAGGGGGCTATTTTGAACATTCAGTACTTC
TRBJ2-3 . TRBV28 few CASSPQGTDTQYF TGTGCCAGCAGCCCACAGGGTACAGATACGCAGTATTTT
TRBJ1-2 . TRBV28 . CASSPLWGNYGYTF TGTGCCAGCAGCCCACTGTGGGGTAACTATGGCTACACCTTC
TRBJ2-2 . TRBV7-3 . CASSLVANTGELFF TGTGCCAGCAGCTTAGTGGCGAACACCGGGGAGCTGTTTTTT
TRBJ2-4 . TRBV7-2 . CASSLGPEKNIQYF TGTGCCAGCAGCTTAGGGCCAGAGAAAAACATTCAGTACTTC
TRBJ2-3 . TRBV29-1 many CSSSLRVKADTQYF TGCAGCTCCTCCCTAAGGGTAAAGGCAGATACGCAGTATTTT
TRBJ1-6 TRBD1 TRBV7-9 many CASSSPGQSSYNSPLHF TGTGCCAGCAGCTCACCGGGACAGAGCTCCTATAATTCACCCCTCCACTTT
TRBJ1-6 . TRBV5-6 few CASSLAGGIETSPLHF TGTGCCAGCAGCTTGGCCGGAGGGATAGAGACTTCACCCCTCCACTTT
TRBJ2-5 . TRBV14 . CASSFRSDGTQYF TGTGCCAGCAGCTTTAGGTCCGATGGGACCCAGTACTTC
TRBJ2-3 . TRBV6-2/TRBV6-3 few CASSVSRQWTDTQYF TGTGCCAGCAGTGTTTCCAGACAGTGGACAGATACGCAGTATTTT
TRBJ2-5 . TRBV21-1 . CASSKVSFRDACEETQYF TGTGCCAGCAGCAAAGTTTCCTTTCGGGACGCCTGCGAAGAGACCCAGTACTTC
TRBJ2-1 TRBD2 TRBV5-6 few CASSDSGVYREQFF TGTGCCAGCAGCGATAGCGGGGTATATCGTGAGCAGTTCTTC
TRBJ1-6 . TRBV6-1 few CASEREAYNSPLHF TGTGCCAGCGAAAGGGAGGCCTATAATTCACCCCTCCACTTT
TRBJ1-6 . TRBV2 . CASRGGRTYSPLHF TGTGCCAGCCGCGGGGGACGGACCTATTCACCCCTCCACTTT
TRBJ1-4 . TRBV12-3/TRBV12-4 few CASSLGANEKLFF TGTGCCAGCAGTTTAGGGGCTAATGAAAAACTGTTTTTT
TRBJ1-1 . TRBV5-6 . CASSLDRRRNTEAFF TGTGCCAGCAGCTTGGATAGGCGTAGGAACACTGAAGCTTTCTTT